Detailed here is one T cell receptor (beta chain). The antigen is unknown. The sample comes from a study of shared clonotypes between healthy human individuals. Study-level findings and limits: Naive CD4 clonotypes were shared across a handful of donors at roughly 5%. Generation probabilities of non-shared clonotypes were lower (relative to those shared by all four donors).

Using immunoSEQ multiplex PCR, the repertoire was profiled, and TCRdb retains in-frame clones only, with some absent. The sample records hundreds of thousands of clones, roughly 70% being singletons. The CDR3 extends over 14 amino acids. Trimming took 5 bases from V and 2 from J, leaving 14 bases between them. Germline V gives CDR1 SGHRS, CDR2 YFSETQ. Material for sequencing was memory CD4+ T cells sorted from blood. Subset: CD45RA-negative fraction. This chain links TRBV5-1 with TRBJ2-7; D uncertain. This receptor was obtained from a woman in her twenties or thirties in good health. CDR3 nucleotide sequence: TGCGCCAGCAGATTTGGAAGTGGACCCTACGAGCAGTACTTC. This sequence encodes CASRFGSGPYEQYF.